This T cell receptor (beta chain) was identified during a study of blood T cells in healthy people across ages. The V end was cut by 1 base, the J end by 2 bases, with 8 bases between. Germline V gene data show CDR1 as DFQATT and CDR2 as SNEGSKA (reference sequence). The CDR3 is made up of 13 amino acids. Together with a sample-barcoded 5' primer, a J-beta primer mix was included in a second PCR lasting about 7 to 12 cycles. TCRdb recomputed calls from the 5' RACE reads with MiXCR, one row per CDR3 protein. This table holds over 600,000 distinct CDR3 sequences, about 46% found once. The TCR sequence derives from a man older than 75 in good health. Sequencing input: blood. V is TRBV20-1 and J is TRBJ1-2, with D uncertain. The CDR3 sequence is CSARGPENYGYTF. The CDR3 DNA sequence: TGCAGTGCTAGAGGCCCCGAGAACTATGGCTACACCTTC.